This TCR beta chain is from a study of regulatory T cells in long-lasting Graves disease. The authors built TCR beta libraries using iRepertoire HTBI primers and Arm-PCR of CDR3 regions. TCRdb reprocessed the multiplex PCR reads via MiXCR and lists one record per CDR3 protein. The profile covers 530,000 or so distinct CDR3 sequences, with roughly 15% appearing a single time and more than 10% taken by the ten largest. The time point was: newly diagnosed GD, antithyroid drugs for less than 3 months. Construction of the TCR library relied on RNA isolated from PBMCs. This sample also appeared in a second study, on T cells in Graves' hyperthyroidism and ophthalmopathy. From that paper: When the TCR CDR3 underwent first-round RT-PCR, the HTBI primer set was used.

The sample was peripheral blood mononuclear cells (PBMCs), taken at new diagnosis, from a patient treated with antithyroid drugs. The receptor comes from a man between 18 and 35 years old with Graves disease.

CDR3 sequence: CATSAWGGAPEAGYNEQFF. The CDR3 DNA is TGTGCCACCAGCGCCTGGGGGGGAGCACCTGAGGCGGGCTACAATGAGCAGTTCTTC. This chain connects TRBV15 to TRBJ2-1; the match to TRBD2 covers 7 bases. CDR1 is LNHNV and CDR2 is YYDKDF in the germline V gene (reference sequence). The V segment lost 5 bases and the J segment 3 bases; nucleotides outside the gene matches: 19. This CDR3 is 19 amino acids long. The entire variable domain, with the rest obtained from reference TRBV15 and TRBJ2-1, is as follows: DAMVIQNPRYQVTQFGKPVTLSCSQTLNHNVMYWYQQKSSQAPKLLFHYYDKDFNNEADTPDNFQSRRPNTSFCFLDIRSPGLGDTAMYLCATSAWGGAPEAGYNEQFFGPGTRLTVL.